Following are 20 T cell receptor beta chains from one sample sequenced in a study of T cells in tumors after PD-1 blockade (dated 2019 in TCRdb). Receptors were amplified or captured by the immunoSEQ multiplex PCR assay. The table comes from immuneACCESS by way of TCRdb, which keeps in-frame sequences with V and J called. Part of the clones is missing from these tables; in studies checked, under half for an unresolved V gene and the rest for unknown reasons. This sample has 10,000 to 15,000 clones in its table, and around 68% of those were observed once. The top ten constitute less than 30% of the sample. The time point tag for this specimen amounts to: before anti-PD-1 therapy. The sequencing here drew on tumor tissue, taken before anti-PD-1 treatment. Receptors originate from a human donor with cutaneous squamous cell carcinoma.

The chain's CDR3 is CASSAGETSPLHF. The CDR3 DNA sequence: TGTGCCAGCAGTGCTGGGGAAACTTCACCCCTCCACTTT. The chain couples TRBV6-4 to TRBJ1-6; unclear D gene. There are 13 residues in the CDR3. CDR1 is MRHNA, CDR2 SNTAGT, per germline. V was trimmed by 4 bases and J by 9 bases, leaving 10 bases between them.

The chain's CDR3 is CASSYAASGANVLTF. The DNA for the CDR3 is TGTGCCAGCAGTTACGCGGCCTCTGGGGCCAACGTCCTGACTTTC. The chain links TRBV6-2 or TRBV6-3 to TRBJ2-6; D unresolved. The CDR3 spans 15 residues. With 2 bases removed from V and 0 bases from J, the gap between germline ends came to 5 bases. Germline CDR1 reads MNHEY; CDR2 reads SVGEGT.

This clone was detected only a few times. V is TRBV5-8 and J is TRBJ2-7; TRBD1 matches at 10 bases. CDR1 is SGHTS and CDR2 is YDEGEE in the germline V gene. The V and J ends lost 4 bases and 0 bases, in that order; junction bases with no gene match: 4. The CDR3 has 15 amino acids. The chain's CDR3 is CASSPWDRGSYEQYF. The CDR3, as DNA: TGTGCCAGCAGCCCCTGGGACAGGGGCTCCTACGAGCAGTACTTC.

By frequency in the sample, this clone is large (0.1 to 1%). V usage is TRBV24-1 and J usage is TRBJ2-3; 10 positions agree with TRBD2. Germline V gene lookup returns CDR1 KGHDR and CDR2 SFDVKD. The CDR3 has 16 residues. V trimming: 0 bases; J trimming: 6 bases; junction bases outside the gene matches: 5. The CDR3 region is CATSDLASGSRDTQYF. The CDR3, as DNA: TGTGCCACCAGTGATTTGGCTAGCGGGAGTAGGGATACGCAGTATTTT.

The chain recombines TRBV29-1 with TRBJ2-7, with D uncertain. The length of the CDR3 is 12 residues. Germline values: CDR1 SQVTM, CDR2 ANQGSEA. V was shortened by 4 bases and J by 0 bases, with 7 bases between the two germline ends. The CDR3 spells CSVVLGSYEQYF. In DNA form, the CDR3 reads TGCAGCGTTGTATTGGGCTCCTACGAGCAGTACTTC.

The chain carries TRBV25-1 and TRBJ1-2; D unresolved. The CDR3 spans 14 residues. Trimming took 2 bases from V and 6 from J, leaving 13 bases between them. CDR1 and CDR2 from the germline V gene are MGHDK and SYGVNS. CDR3 bases: TGTGCCAGCAGTGAAAACTCACTGGGCCATGGCTACACCTTC. Protein sequence: CASSENSLGHGYTF.

The chain uses TRBV6-5 and TRBJ2-4; 9 bases match TRBD1. With 6 bases clipped from V and 10 bases from J, the junction kept 7 bases outside the gene matches. Germline assignment: CDR1 MNHEY and CDR2 SVGAGI. The CDR3 consists of 13 residues. The CDR3 nucleotides are TGTGCCAGCAGGGGACAGGGTCCAAATATTCAGTACTTC. Protein: CASRGQGPNIQYF.

This clone has more than one count but fewer than ten. The rearrangement joins TRBV27 to TRBJ1-4; 9 positions agree with TRBD1. Germline lookup yields CDR1 MNHEY and CDR2 SMNVEV (reference sequence). J gave up 7 bases and V 9 bases, and 12 bases lay outside the gene matches. The CDR3 extends over 15 amino acids. The CDR3 is CASSRGDRVFEKLFF. DNA for the CDR3: TGTGCCAGTTCTCGGGGGGACAGGGTCTTTGAAAAACTGTTTTTT. Together with reference TRBV27 and TRBJ1-4, the CDR3 gives the full variable domain: EAQVTQNPRYLITVTGKKLTVTCSQNMNHEYMSWYRQDPGLGLRQIYYSMNVEVTDKGDVPEGYKVSRKEKRNFPLILESPSPNQTSLYFCASSRGDRVFEKLFFGSGTQLSVL.

The DNA of the CDR3 is TGTGCCAGCTCACCCTGGGCGTCGAGGAACGAGCAGTACTTC. Amino acid sequence: CASSPWASRNEQYF. This chain links TRBV18 with TRBJ2-7, with D unresolved. V dropped 3 bases and J dropped 5 bases, with 14 bases sitting between them. Germline V CDR1 and CDR2: KGHSH, LQKENI. The CDR3 length is 14 residues. Combining the CDR3 with reference TRBV18 and TRBJ2-7 gives the whole variable domain NAGVMQNPRHLVRRRGQEARLRCSPMKGHSHVYWYRQLPEEGLKFMVYLQKENIIDESGMPKERFSAEFPKEGPSILRIQQVVRGDSAAYFCASSPWASRNEQYFGPGTRLTVT.

This clone appeared once. V and J are TRBV5-4 and TRBJ1-2; D remains ambiguous. CDR1 SGHNT and CDR2 YYREEE come from the germline V gene (reference sequence). The CDR3 runs 11 residues. Trimming took 2 bases from V and 8 from J, leaving 7 bases between them. CDR3 DNA sequence: TGTGCCAGCAGCTTAGACCGCGGCTACACCTTC. This translates into CASSLDRGYTF.

This clone has more than one count but fewer than ten. The V call is TRBV7-2, the J call TRBJ1-1; the D is unclear. V lost 2 bases, J lost 1 base, and 5 bases lay in between. Germline V gives CDR1 SGHTA, CDR2 FQGNSA. The CDR3 is 13 amino acids. CDR3 coding DNA: TGTGCCAGCAGCTTAAACAGGAACACTGAAGCTTTCTTT. Translated: CASSLNRNTEAFF.

This clone was seen more than once but under ten times. CDR3 protein: CASSLKGLADITDTQYF. In DNA, the CDR3 is TGTGCCAGCAGCTTAAAAGGACTAGCGGACATCACAGATACGCAGTATTTT. This rearrangement joins TRBV7-8 to TRBJ2-3; TRBD2 aligns across 10 bases. The CDR3 totals 17 residues. From germline, CDR1 is SGHVS and CDR2 FQNEAQ. Losses at the gene ends were 2 bases for V and 2 bases for J; bases not matched to a gene: 7.

V gene TRBV5-1 combines with J gene TRBJ1-1; D is ambiguous. This CDR3 has 15 amino acids. V dropped 0 bases and J dropped 0 bases, with 9 bases sitting between them. Germline V gene lookup returns CDR1 SGHRS and CDR2 YFSETQ. This CDR3 reads CASSLGGGMNTEAFF. For the CDR3, the DNA is TGCGCCAGCAGCTTGGGCGGAGGGATGAACACTGAAGCTTTCTTT.

This clone appeared a few times. The chain joins TRBV20-1 to TRBJ2-2; D not resolved. Germline V gene data show CDR1 as DFQATT and CDR2 as SNEGSKA (reference sequence). The CDR3 contains 11 residues. V was cut by 4 bases and J by 4 bases, with 4 bases left in between. CDR3 loop: CSATRTGELFF. CDR3 DNA sequence: TGCAGTGCTACTCGCACCGGGGAGCTGTTTTTT.

This rearrangement joins TRBV7-2 to TRBJ2-3, with TRBD1 as a possible D gene (6 bases). Trimming took 0 bases from V and 5 from J, leaving 9 bases between them. Per the germline V gene, CDR1 is SGHTA and CDR2 is FQGNSA. This CDR3 comprises 14 residues. The CDR3 DNA reads TGTGCCAGCAGCTTAGCCCAGGGGCAAGATACGCAGTATTTT. Protein sequence: CASSLAQGQDTQYF.

This chain uses TRBV2 with TRBJ2-7, with D maybe TRBD1 (9 bases). The CDR3 contains 14 residues. Per the germline V gene, CDR1 is SNHLY and CDR2 is FYNNEI. V lost 11 bases and J 3 bases, leaving 20 bases between the germline ends. The CDR3 here is CAGREGQGLYEQYF. The CDR3 DNA reads TGTGCCGGACGGGAGGGACAGGGCCTCTACGAGCAGTACTTC.

This clone was picked up a small number of times. The V and J genes are TRBV11-2 and TRBJ2-5, with D hard to call. The CDR3 loop spans 14 amino acids. Germline assignment: CDR1 SGHAT and CDR2 FQNNGV. Between the trimmed V and J ends, which lost 1 base and 2 bases, there was a span of 8 bases. CDR3: CASSLGFGQETQYF. Written as DNA, the CDR3 is TGTGCCAGCAGCTTAGGCTTCGGACAAGAGACCCAGTACTTC.

The chain has TRBV29-1 and TRBJ1-1, with D hard to call. This CDR3 spans 12 amino acids. Trimming left V 8 bases short and J 3 bases short, with 13 bases between. From germline, CDR1 is SQVTM and CDR2 ANQGSEA. The CDR3 nucleotides are TGCAGCTCGGGCCTAAGGGACACTGAAGCTTTCTTT. This gives the protein CSSGLRDTEAFF.

This clone is termed medium-sized. This chain uses TRBV30 with TRBJ1-1, with D maybe TRBD1 (5 bases). The CDR3 spans 16 residues. The V gene's germline CDR1 is GTSNPN and CDR2 SVGIG (reference sequence). Trimming took 0 bases from V and 1 from J, leaving 15 bases between them. The DNA of the CDR3 is TGTGCCTGGAGTGTACAGGAGACTTCGGGGAACACTGAAGCTTTCTTT. Translated, it gives CAWSVQETSGNTEAFF.

The rearrangement uses TRBV5-4 and TRBJ2-3; the D gene is possibly TRBD1 (5 bases). The CDR3 contains 15 residues. The V gene lost 0 bases and the J gene lost 3 bases, with 11 bases spanning the gap. The germline CDR1 and CDR2 sequences are SGHNT and YYREEE (reference sequence). The CDR3 is CASSLGGLVTDTQYF. The CDR3 bases are TGTGCCAGCAGCTTGGGGGGCTTGGTAACAGATACGCAGTATTTT.